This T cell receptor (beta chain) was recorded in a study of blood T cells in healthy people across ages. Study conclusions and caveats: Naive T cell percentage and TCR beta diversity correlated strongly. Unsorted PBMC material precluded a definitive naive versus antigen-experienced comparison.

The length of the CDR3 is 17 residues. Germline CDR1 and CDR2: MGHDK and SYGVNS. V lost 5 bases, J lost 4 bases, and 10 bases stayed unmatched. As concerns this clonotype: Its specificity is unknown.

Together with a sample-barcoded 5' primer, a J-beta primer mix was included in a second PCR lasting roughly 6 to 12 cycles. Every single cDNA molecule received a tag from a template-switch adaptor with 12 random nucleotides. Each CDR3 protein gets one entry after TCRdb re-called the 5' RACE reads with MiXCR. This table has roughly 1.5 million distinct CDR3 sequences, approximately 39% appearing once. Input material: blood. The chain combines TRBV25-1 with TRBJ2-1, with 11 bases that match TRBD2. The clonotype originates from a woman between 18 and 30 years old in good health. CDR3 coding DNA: TGTGCCAGCAGTAAGGGATTAGCGGGAGGGAGGTACAATGAGCAGTTCTTC. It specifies CASSKGLAGGRYNEQFF.